This T cell receptor (beta chain) is from a study of shared clonotypes between healthy human individuals. Study at large: CD4 naive and memory got three plates each, CD8 naive two, CD8 memory one.

V lost 4 bases, J lost 8 bases, and 18 bases lay in between. The CDR3 totals 15 residues. Germline CDR1 and CDR2: SGHTA and FQGNSA. CD4+ cell separation produced CD45RA+ naive and CD45RA-negative memory subsets. The assay was immunoSEQ multiplex PCR, and TCRdb's table has in-frame clones only and misses some. Found here are around 2,000,000 clones, 90% to 95% of them singletons; the top ten hold 0.1% to 0.15%. General study points: Richness estimates generally favored naive over memory subsets. Rarefaction indicated that sorted-subset sequencing remained incomplete although depth was large.

Concerning this clone: As yet, its antigen is unknown.

Sequences were obtained from naive CD4+ T cells sorted from blood. Described subset: CD45RA+ positively selected. This sequence was found in a young man in good health. The chain joins TRBV7-2 to TRBJ1-3; a possible D gene is TRBD1 (6 bases). For the CDR3, the DNA is TGTGCCAGCAGCTCCGACAGGATTACGTCGGACACCATATATTTT. Translating it yields CASSSDRITSDTIYF.